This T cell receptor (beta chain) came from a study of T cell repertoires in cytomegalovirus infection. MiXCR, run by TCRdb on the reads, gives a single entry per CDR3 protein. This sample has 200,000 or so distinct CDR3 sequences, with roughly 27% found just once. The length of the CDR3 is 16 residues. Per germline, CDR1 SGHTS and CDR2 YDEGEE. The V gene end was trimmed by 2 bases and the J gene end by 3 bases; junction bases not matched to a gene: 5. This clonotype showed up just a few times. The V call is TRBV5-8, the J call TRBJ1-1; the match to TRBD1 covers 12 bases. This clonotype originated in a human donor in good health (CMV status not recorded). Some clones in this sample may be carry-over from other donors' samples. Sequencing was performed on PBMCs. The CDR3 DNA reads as TGTGCCAGCAGCTTCGAGCGGGACAGGGGGCACACTGAAGCTTTCTTT. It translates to CASSFERDRGHTEAFF.